This TCR beta chain was sequenced in a study of T cell changes during pregnancy in multiple sclerosis. Here immunoSEQ multiplex PCR was the method, and the copy in TCRdb shows in-frame clones only, minus some. Here the sample spans roughly 34,000 clones, more than 75% being singletons. The germline V gene encodes CDR1 SNHLY and CDR2 FYNNEI. Trimming at V came to 5 bases and at J to 6 bases, leaving 14 bases not matched to a gene. The CDR3 contains 17 residues. The TCR was taken from a female donor in good health, enrolled as a control in a pregnancy study. V usage is TRBV2 and J usage is TRBJ1-5, with 9 bases aligning to TRBD1. The sample in question was peripheral blood, obtained in the second trimester of pregnancy. This chain's CDR3 is CASSFDPGQGLGQPQHF. CDR3 in DNA: TGTGCCAGCAGTTTCGATCCGGGACAGGGTTTGGGTCAGCCCCAGCATTTT.